This record concerns one T cell receptor beta chain sequence. Antigen specificity is unknown. Germline V gene sequence: CDR1 SGHAT, CDR2 FQNNGV. Trimming removed 5 bases at V and 1 base at J, with 22 bases between. This CDR3 spans 18 amino acids. The sample comes from a study of shared clonotypes between healthy human individuals. Study-wide results and caveats: The study found 4.5% to 6% of naive CD4 clonotypes shared across a few donors.

Naive-designated CD8 cells lacked CD45RO, were positively enriched for CCR7, and omitted terminally differentiated effector memory CD45RA+ cells. Replicate PCRs from sorted subsets contained approximately 220 ng DNA, which is around 30,000 T cell genomes. Assay used: immunoSEQ multiplex PCR; TCRdb lists only in-frame clones, some missing. This sample has hundreds of thousands of clones; around 90% occur once, and the top ten carry roughly 22%. The rearrangement joins TRBV11-2 to TRBJ2-3; D assignment may be TRBD1 or TRBD2 (5 bases each). The sequence came from a man aged 30-40 years in good health. The sequenced sample consisted of naive CD8+ T cells sorted from blood. The CDR3 nucleotides read TGTGCCAGCAGCCCGGATCCCGGGCTTCCGGGACGCACAGATACGCAGTATTTT. Amino acids: CASSPDPGLPGRTDTQYF.